This T cell receptor (beta chain) stems from a study of T cells in Graves' hyperthyroidism and ophthalmopathy. Study-level background: Initial diagnosis, before any treatment, was when peripheral blood was collected. Study conclusions and caveats: Separation of ophthalmopathy from stable hyperthyroidism was achieved by a 13 V-J model.

Germline V gene data show CDR1 as PRHDT and CDR2 as FYEKMQ (reference sequence). After removal of 6 bases from V and 6 bases from J, the junction contained 13 bases not matched to a gene. This CDR3 region has 15 residues. Each diagnosis was grounded in clinical symptoms, serum thyroxine and TRAb, thyroid ultrasound, and orbital computed tomography. RNA transcripts served as the template for amplifying TCR beta CDR3 regions. The HTBI primer set drove a first-round RT-PCR of the TCR CDR3. Each CDR3 protein is one row after TCRdb ran MiXCR on the multiplex PCR reads. The data show approximately 590,000 distinct CDR3 sequences, approximately 15% seen once. With respect to this clonotype: Its antigen remains unidentified.

The origin of this receptor is a young woman with Graves' hyperthyroidism. J is TRBJ2-7 and V is TRBV13; 8 bases fit TRBD2. Sequenced material: blood. CDR3 sequence: CASRHSGVGPGEQYF. As DNA, the CDR3 is TGTGCCAGCAGACATAGCGGGGTAGGGCCGGGCGAGCAGTACTTC.